This T cell receptor beta chain was sequenced for a study of cytotoxic CD8 clonotypes in ibrutinib-treated CLL. Overall study context: After median around six years, approximately 15 stayed in remission, around twelve progressed; responses roughly 25 partial, 2 complete.

Germline V gives CDR1 MGHRA, CDR2 YSYEKL. Trimming at V came to 1 base and at J to 6 bases, leaving 15 bases not matched to a gene. The CDR3 has 19 residues. Study-wide results and limits: T-cell clonality at baseline went above that of age-matched healthy donors and rose and fell with circulating CD8+ T-cell counts. At progression, clonality fell back toward baseline after rising at ibrutinib response. Public clonotypes, an uncommon group, contracted or remained stable on treatment.

Some clones are missing from TCRdb's copy, which holds only in-frame ones; the method was immunoSEQ multiplex PCR. The sample shows approximately 46,000 clones, 55% to 75% of them seen only once. Note on this clone: Its antigen is unknown.

This sequence was found in a human donor with chronic lymphocytic leukemia. This specimen was PBMCs, taken after 12 months of ibrutinib treatment. This chain connects TRBV4-1 to TRBJ2-2, with 9 bases aligning to TRBD2. The CDR3 DNA reads TGCGCCAGCAGCCAAGGCCTAGCGGGGCCCCGGGAACCCCCCGGGGAGCTGTTTTTT. This gives the protein CASSQGLAGPREPPGELFF.